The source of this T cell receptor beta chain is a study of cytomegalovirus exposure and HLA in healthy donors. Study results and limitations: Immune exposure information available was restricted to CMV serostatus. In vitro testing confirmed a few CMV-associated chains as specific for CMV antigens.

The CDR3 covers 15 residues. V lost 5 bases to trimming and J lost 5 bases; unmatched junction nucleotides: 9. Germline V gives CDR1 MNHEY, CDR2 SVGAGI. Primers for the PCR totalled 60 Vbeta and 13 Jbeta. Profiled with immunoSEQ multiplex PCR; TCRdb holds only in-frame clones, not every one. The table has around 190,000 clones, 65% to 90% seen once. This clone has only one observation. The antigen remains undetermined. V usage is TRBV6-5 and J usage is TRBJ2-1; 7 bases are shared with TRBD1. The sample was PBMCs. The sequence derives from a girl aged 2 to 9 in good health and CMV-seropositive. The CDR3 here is CASSQVRQGNNEQFF. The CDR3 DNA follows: TGTGCCAGCAGTCAAGTTAGACAGGGAAACAATGAGCAGTTCTTC.